The entry below gives a single T cell receptor (beta chain) sequence along with its context. This entry comes from a study of blood T cell repertoires in COVID-19. On the study more broadly: The cDNA or gDNA used as material had been derived from T cells, B-cell-depleted T cells, or PBMCs.

Study processing details: Using reference gene primer amplification, nucleated cell counts were estimated. The table came from immunoSEQ multiplex PCR; TCRdb's copy has only in-frame clones and leaves some out. The V and J calls and clone size are taken from that table; D and trimming were inferred from the DNA. The table has about 200,000 clones, around 90% seen once; the top ten hold approximately 2.1%. The study recruited people aged about 18 to 89 years across more than 20 US areas. Allocation to cohorts depended on clinical history reported by the participants. Between the trimmed V and J ends, which lost 5 bases and 4 bases, there was a span of 9 bases. Germline V gives CDR1 MNHEY, CDR2 SVGEGT. This CDR3 spans 12 amino acids.

V and J are TRBV6-2 or TRBV6-3 and TRBJ2-7; D ambiguous. The source is a woman aged 25 to 39 who had recovered from COVID-19. Sequenced material: PBMCs or T cells enriched from blood (not recorded which). The CDR3 bases are TGTGCCAGCAGTCCCGAGGAGTACGAGCAGTACTTC. Protein sequence: CASSPEEYEQYF.